Presented here are 20 T cell receptor beta chains from one specimen sequenced in a study of blood T cell repertoires in COVID-19. The method was immunoSEQ multiplex PCR; TCRdb's version includes in-frame clones alone and lacks a portion of them. Of tens of thousands of clones listed, under 90% are singletons. Sequencing used peripheral blood. These receptor sequences come from a man at least 80 years old with acute or convalescent COVID-19.

The V gene is TRBV5-6, the J gene TRBJ2-5, with TRBD1 identical over 7 bases. After removal of 0 bases from V and 5 bases from J, the junction contained 10 bases not matched to a gene. The CDR3 spans 16 residues. CDR1 SGHDT and CDR2 YYEEEE come from the germline V gene. The CDR3 DNA follows: TGTGCCAGCAGCTTGGACGGACAGGCAGGGACGGAGACCCAGTACTTC. Amino acid sequence: CASSLDGQAGTETQYF.

This chain connects TRBV2 to TRBJ2-5, with 11 positions matching TRBD2. With 6 bases clipped from V and 4 bases from J, the junction kept 7 bases outside the gene matches. CDR3 length: 15 amino acids. CDR1 SNHLY and CDR2 FYNNEI come from the germline V gene. The CDR3 here is CASRVLAGGGETQYF. As DNA, the CDR3 is TGTGCCAGCAGGGTTTTAGCGGGAGGGGGAGAGACCCAGTACTTC.

The chain is built from TRBV2 and TRBJ1-4; the match to TRBD1 covers 9 bases. V trimming: 6 bases; J trimming: 8 bases; junction bases outside the gene matches: 7. This CDR3 has 14 amino acids. CDR1 is SNHLY and CDR2 is FYNNEI in the germline V gene. The CDR3, as DNA: TGTGCCAGCAGCACGACAGGGGGACTCGAAAAACTGTTTTTT. Translated: CASSTTGGLEKLFF.

The V call is TRBV2, the J call TRBJ2-1; TRBD2 agrees at 11 bases. This CDR3 region has 14 residues. CDR1 is SNHLY and CDR2 is FYNNEI in the germline V gene. With V trimmed by 6 bases and J by 6 bases, 4 bases remained unmatched. The DNA of the CDR3 is TGTGCCAGCAGAGGACTAGCGGGTTCCAATGAGCAGTTCTTC. This encodes CASRGLAGSNEQFF.

The table lists this clone with a few counts. At one of its ends the junction is not consistent with the germline gene, which may arise from a read error. The chain combines TRBV3-1 (or the pseudogene TRBV3-2) with TRBJ2-7, with unresolved D. This CDR3 spans 11 amino acids. Looked up from germline, CDR1 is LGHDT and CDR2 is YNNKEL (reference sequence). The CDR3 protein is CASSQLADFVF. The DNA of the CDR3 is TGTGCCAGCAGCCAATTAGCCGACTTTGTTTTC.

This sequence joins TRBV3-1 (or the pseudogene TRBV3-2) and TRBJ2-1; 8 nucleotides line up with TRBD1. This CDR3 has 17 residues. CDR1 and CDR2 from the germline V gene are LGHDT and YNNKEL (reference sequence). V lost 3 bases and J lost 0; bases outside the gene matches: 7. The CDR3 DNA follows: TGTGCCAGCAGCCACACCCAACAGGGGGGCTCCTACAATGAGCAGTTCTTC. Residues: CASSHTQQGGSYNEQFF.

The rearrangement uses TRBV18 and TRBJ2-5; the match to TRBD1 covers 7 bases. This CDR3 comprises 14 residues. With 1 base clipped from V and 3 bases from J, the junction kept 2 bases outside the gene matches. Germline V CDR1 and CDR2: KGHSH, LQKENI. The CDR3 nucleotides read TGTGCCAGCTCACCACAGGGGGCCGAAGAGACCCAGTACTTC. It translates to CASSPQGAEETQYF.

The genes are TRBV7-2 and TRBJ1-1, with a possible D match to TRBD1 (6 bases). V gave up 6 bases and J gave up 0 bases, with 11 bases separating them. There are 14 residues in the CDR3. In germline, CDR1 is SGHTA, CDR2 FQGNSA. The DNA of the CDR3 is TGTGCCAGCAGAGGACAGCGCCTGAACACTGAAGCTTTCTTT. Protein sequence: CASRGQRLNTEAFF.

V is TRBV19 and J is TRBJ1-2, with 10 bases fitting TRBD1. CDR3 size: 15 residues. The germline V gene has CDR1 LNHDA and CDR2 SQIVND (reference sequence). V lost 5 bases, J lost 2 bases, and 5 bases stayed unmatched. The CDR3 protein is CASSFRQGANYGYTF. The CDR3 DNA is TGTGCCAGTAGTTTCCGACAGGGGGCCAACTATGGCTACACCTTC.

The J gene is TRBJ2-3, the V gene TRBV18, with D possibly being TRBD2 (5 bases). V gave up 4 bases and J gave up 2 bases, with 16 bases separating them. This CDR3 comprises 16 residues. Per the germline V gene, CDR1 is KGHSH and CDR2 is LQKENI. This CDR3 reads CASSQRARADTDTQYF. The CDR3 nucleotides are TGTGCCAGCTCACAACGAGCGAGGGCGGACACAGATACGCAGTATTTT. The variable domain in full, completed from reference TRBV18 and TRBJ2-3, reads NAGVMQNPRHLVRRRGQEARLRCSPMKGHSHVYWYRQLPEEGLKFMVYLQKENIIDESGMPKERFSAEFPKEGPSILRIQQVVRGDSAAYFCASSQRARADTDTQYFGPGTRLTVL.

The table lists this clone with a count of one. The chain is built from TRBV5-1 and TRBJ2-3; D remains ambiguous. This CDR3 has 15 amino acids. Germline loops: CDR1 SGHRS, CDR2 YFSETQ. V lost 0 bases and J lost 0, with 8 bases in between. The CDR3 spells CASSLVVGSTDTQYF. CDR3 in DNA: TGCGCCAGCAGCTTGGTAGTCGGGAGCACAGATACGCAGTATTTT.

The chain employs TRBV9 and TRBJ2-3; a weak D match, TRBD2 (5 bases). The CDR3 is 15 amino acids. Germline lookup yields CDR1 SGDLS and CDR2 YYNGEE. V shed 1 base and J shed 2 bases, with 11 bases lying between them. The chain's CDR3 is CASSVTQRHTDTQYF. CDR3 nucleotide sequence: TGTGCCAGCAGCGTAACCCAGCGGCACACAGATACGCAGTATTTT.

The rearrangement links TRBV4-3 to TRBJ2-1; 7 bases align to TRBD2. The CDR3 consists of 16 residues. Trimming at V came to 2 bases and at J to 8 bases, leaving 12 bases not matched to a gene. Germline loops: CDR1 LGHNA, CDR2 YSLEER. CDR3 nucleotide sequence: TGCGCCAGCAGCCAATCAATAGCGGGTTCAAAGGATGAGCAGTTCTTC. It translates to CASSQSIAGSKDEQFF.

This chain joins TRBV6-6 and TRBJ1-6; a possible D gene is TRBD1 (6 bases). The ends were cut back, 7 bases at V and 9 bases at J, with 13 bases in the middle. From germline, CDR1 is MNHNY and CDR2 SVGAGI (reference sequence). This CDR3 contains 13 residues. The CDR3 here is CASTTTGISPLHF. DNA of the CDR3: TGTGCCAGCACCACCACAGGGATTTCACCCCTCCACTTT.

This clone was picked up one time. This sequence joins TRBV28 and TRBJ1-2; 9 bases align to TRBD1. Germline V gene sequence: CDR1 MDHEN, CDR2 SYDVKM. The trim removed 7 bases at V and 4 bases at J, leaving 10 bases unmatched. This CDR3 is 15 amino acids long. CDR3 residues: CASTSRDREAYGYTF. CDR3 sequence (DNA): TGTGCCAGCACTAGCCGGGACAGGGAGGCCTATGGCTACACCTTC.

The rearrangement joins TRBV7-3 to TRBJ2-3; 10 nucleotides agree with TRBD2. The V and J ends lost 5 bases and 0 bases, in that order; junction bases with no gene match: 5. Looked up from germline, CDR1 is SGHTA and CDR2 is FQGTGA. The CDR3 loop spans 16 amino acids. DNA for the CDR3: TGTGCCAGCAGCCCAGGGACTAGCGTAAGCACAGATACGCAGTATTTT. Translating it yields CASSPGTSVSTDTQYF.

The rearrangement uses TRBV7-8 and TRBJ2-2; 8 bases align to TRBD1. V lost 6 bases to trimming and J lost 5 bases; unmatched junction nucleotides: 2. Germline CDR1 and CDR2: SGHVS and FQNEAQ. The CDR3 has 13 residues. The CDR3 nucleotides are TGTGCCAGCAGGGACAGGGTTACCGGGGAGCTGTTTTTT. This translates into CASRDRVTGELFF.

V and J are TRBV19 and TRBJ2-5; D remains ambiguous. The ends were cut back, 5 bases at V and 5 bases at J, with 3 bases in the middle. This CDR3 is 10 amino acids long. CDR1 is LNHDA and CDR2 is SQIVND in the germline V gene (reference sequence). CDR3 loop: CASSEETQYF. CDR3 sequence (DNA): TGTGCCAGTAGTGAGGAGACCCAGTACTTC.

The chain is built from TRBV7-9 and TRBJ2-5; TRBD2 aligns across 11 bases. V lost 5 bases, J lost 5 bases, and 7 bases stayed unmatched. The length of the CDR3 is 15 residues. From germline, CDR1 is SEHNR and CDR2 FQNEAQ (reference sequence). The CDR3 nucleotides are TGTGCCAGCAGCGAACTAGCGGGAGTAACGGAGACCCAGTACTTC. It codes for CASSELAGVTETQYF.

V usage is TRBV4-1 and J usage is TRBJ2-5; D is perhaps TRBD1 (6 bases). This CDR3 is built from 16 residues. Germline values: CDR1 MGHRA, CDR2 YSYEKL. V was cut by 1 base and J by 2 bases, with 14 bases left in between. The CDR3 protein is CASSQAAGTPQETQYF. DNA for the CDR3: TGCGCCAGCAGCCAAGCGGCCGGGACACCGCAAGAGACCCAGTACTTC.